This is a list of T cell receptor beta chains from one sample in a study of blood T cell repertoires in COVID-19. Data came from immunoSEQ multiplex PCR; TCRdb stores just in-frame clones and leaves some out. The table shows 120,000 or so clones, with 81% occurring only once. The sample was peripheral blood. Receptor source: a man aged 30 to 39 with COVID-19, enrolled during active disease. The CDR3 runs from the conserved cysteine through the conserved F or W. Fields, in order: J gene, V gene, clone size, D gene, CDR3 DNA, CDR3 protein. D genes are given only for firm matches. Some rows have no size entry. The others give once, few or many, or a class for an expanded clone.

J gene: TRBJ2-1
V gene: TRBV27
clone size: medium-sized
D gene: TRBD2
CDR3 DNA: TGTGCCAGCAGTTCGGTCGCGGGAGCCCTCTACAATGAGCAGTTCTTC
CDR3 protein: CASSSVAGALYNEQFF

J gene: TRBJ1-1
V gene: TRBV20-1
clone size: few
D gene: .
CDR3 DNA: TGCAGTGCTGGTAGTTCTGAAGCTTTCTTT
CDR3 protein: CSAGSSEAFF

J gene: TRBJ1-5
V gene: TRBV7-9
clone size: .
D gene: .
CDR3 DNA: TGTGCCAGCAGCCCGAATTTGGGGGGGCCCCAGCATTTT
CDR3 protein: CASSPNLGGPQHF

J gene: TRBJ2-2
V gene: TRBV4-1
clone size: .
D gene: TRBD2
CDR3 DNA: TGCGCCAGCAGCCAAGTCCCCCTCCTGCGGGGGGTCACCGGGGAGCTGTTTTTT
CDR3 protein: CASSQVPLLRGVTGELFF

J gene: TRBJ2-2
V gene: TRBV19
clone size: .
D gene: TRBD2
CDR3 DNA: TGTGCCAGTAGTGGCGCGGGACTAGCGGGAGTCACCGGGGAGCTGTTTTTT
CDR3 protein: CASSGAGLAGVTGELFF

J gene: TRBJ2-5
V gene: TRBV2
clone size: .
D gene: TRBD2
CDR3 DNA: TGTGCCAGCAGGCCCCCCGGGACTAGCGGGGGGGGGACCCAGTACTTC
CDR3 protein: CASRPPGTSGGGTQYF

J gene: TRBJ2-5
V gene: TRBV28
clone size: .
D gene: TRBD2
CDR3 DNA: TGTGCCAGCAGTGTCCTCGGACTAGCAGGGACCCAGTACTTC
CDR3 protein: CASSVLGLAGTQYF

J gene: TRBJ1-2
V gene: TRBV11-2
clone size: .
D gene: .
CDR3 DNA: TGTGCCAGCAGCCCGACGGGCTATGGCTACACCTTC
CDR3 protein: CASSPTGYGYTF

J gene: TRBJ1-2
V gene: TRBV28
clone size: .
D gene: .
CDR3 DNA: TGTGCCAGCAGTTTAAGCGGGGGTCATGGCGGTGGCTACACCTTC
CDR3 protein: CASSLSGGHGGGYTF

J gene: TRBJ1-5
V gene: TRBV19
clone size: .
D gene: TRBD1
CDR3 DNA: TGTGCCAGTAGTATAGGGGGGACAGGGATATGGATTAATCAGCCCCAGCATTTT
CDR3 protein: CASSIGGTGIWINQPQHF

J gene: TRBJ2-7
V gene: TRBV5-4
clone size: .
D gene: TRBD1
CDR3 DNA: TGTGCCAGCAGCTCCTTAACAGGGGGTCACGAGCAGTACTTC
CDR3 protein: CASSSLTGGHEQYF

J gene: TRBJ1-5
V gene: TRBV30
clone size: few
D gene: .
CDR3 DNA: TGTGCCTGGGACAGCTCCAATCAGCCCCAGCATTTT
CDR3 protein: CAWDSSNQPQHF

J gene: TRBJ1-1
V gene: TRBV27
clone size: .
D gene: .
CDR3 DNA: TGTGCCAGCAGTTTGCAGGGAACTTACACTGAAGCTTTCTTT
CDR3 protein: CASSLQGTYTEAFF

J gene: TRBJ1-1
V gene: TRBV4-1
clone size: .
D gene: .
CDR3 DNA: TGCGCCAGCAGCCTACGGGGGATGAACACTGAAGCTTTCTTT
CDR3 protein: CASSLRGMNTEAFF

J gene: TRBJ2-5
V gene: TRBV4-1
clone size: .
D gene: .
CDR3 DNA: TGCGCCAGCAGCCAAGGTAGCGGAATGTCGGAGACCCAGTACTTC
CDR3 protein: CASSQGSGMSETQYF

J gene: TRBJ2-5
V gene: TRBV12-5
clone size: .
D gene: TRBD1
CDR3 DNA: TGTGCTAGTGGTTTGACAGGGGTCCAGTACTTC
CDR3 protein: CASGLTGVQYF

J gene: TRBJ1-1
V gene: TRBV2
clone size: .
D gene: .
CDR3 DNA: TGTGCCAGCAGCGAAGGGAGGGCTAGGAGGGGCACTGAAGCTTTCTTT
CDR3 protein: CASSEGRARRGTEAFF

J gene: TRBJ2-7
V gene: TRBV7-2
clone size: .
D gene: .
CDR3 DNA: TGTGCCAGCAGCTTAGCGCGAGTGACATCCTACGAGCAGTACTTC
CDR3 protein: CASSLARVTSYEQYF

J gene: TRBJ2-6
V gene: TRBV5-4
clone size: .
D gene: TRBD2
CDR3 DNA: TGTGCCAGCAGTCGGAGGACTAGCGGGGGGGCCTCAGGGGCCAACGTCCTGACTTTC
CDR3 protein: CASSRRTSGGASGANVLTF

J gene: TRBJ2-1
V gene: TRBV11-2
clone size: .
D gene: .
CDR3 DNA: TGTGCCAGCAGCTTAGTGCCGGGAGTCCCCTACAATGAGCAGTTCTTC
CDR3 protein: CASSLVPGVPYNEQFF